One and the same sample provided the 5 T cell receptor beta chains below, sequenced in a study of type 1 regulatory T cells (dated by TCRdb to the early 2020s). No antigen is known for these receptors. The sequencer was an Illumina MiSeq. TCRdb reanalyzed the raw reads on its own, using fastp at Q25 for trimming and MiXCR for clone calling, and kept in-frame beta chains. Every CDR3 protein is listed once, alongside the most common genes and DNA of its rows. The sample has 60,000 to 70,000 distinct CDR3 sequences on record, approximately 50% of them singletons. Approximately 2% of the sample comes from the top ten. Sequencing was carried out using cultured non-Tr1 T cells, either the whole culture or a sorted T cell fraction (not recorded which). According to the study, the label for this sample's cell subset or site signals: non-Tr1 population from the T-allo10 product. Receptors originate from a human donor in good health.

This clonotype was detected a few times. This chain links TRBV5-1 with TRBJ1-2, with 8 bases matching TRBD1. Germline values: CDR1 SGHRS, CDR2 YFSETQ. V was pared by 4 bases and J by 5 bases, with 16 bases of the junction left unmatched. CDR3 length: 17 residues. The CDR3 sequence is CASSNEGPTGGVYGYTF. The DNA of the CDR3 is TGCGCCAGCAGCAACGAGGGGCCAACAGGGGGAGTTTATGGCTACACCTTC.

The sample holds many counts of this clonotype. This chain connects TRBV12-3 or TRBV12-4 to TRBJ2-3, with D possibly TRBD2 on 5 matching bases. The CDR3 extends over 13 amino acids. Between the trimmed V and J ends, which lost 8 bases and 2 bases, there was a span of 11 bases. CDR3 region: CASGREFTDTQYF. The CDR3 DNA sequence: TGTGCCAGCGGAAGGGAGTTCACAGATACGCAGTATTTT.

The chain employs TRBV7-9 and TRBJ2-7; D may be TRBD1 or TRBD2 (5 bases each). V lost 0 bases to trimming and J lost 2 bases, with 11 bases between them. CDR3 length: 15 residues. CDR1 SEHNR and CDR2 FQNEAQ come from the germline V gene (reference sequence). CDR3 loop: CASSLAPGRPYEQYF. DNA of the CDR3: TGTGCCAGCAGCTTAGCGCCAGGGAGACCCTACGAGCAGTACTTC.

The V call is TRBV12-3 or TRBV12-4, the J call TRBJ2-2; D uncertain. V lost 8 bases and J lost 0, with 7 bases in between. CDR3 length: 13 residues. Written as DNA, the CDR3 is TGTGCCAGCGGGGATTCGAACACCGGGGAGCTGTTTTTT. Translated, it gives CASGDSNTGELFF.

Here the CDR3 reads CASSSRRTREANTQYF. The CDR3, as DNA: TGTGCCAGCAGCTCGAGGCGGACTAGGGAGGCCAATACGCAGTATTTT. The chain uses TRBV7-8 and TRBJ2-3; TRBD2 matches 7 bases. The V and J ends lost 4 bases and 7 bases, in that order; junction bases with no gene match: 14. The CDR3 has 16 amino acids. CDR1 SGHVS and CDR2 FQNEAQ come from the germline V gene.